The text below deals with one T cell receptor (beta chain). What it binds is unknown. Data came from immunoSEQ multiplex PCR; TCRdb stores just in-frame clones and leaves some out. Counted here are about 600,000 clones, about 97% occurring once; the ten biggest clones make up 0.045% to 0.07%. These data are taken from a study of shared clonotypes between healthy human individuals. Overall study context: For every donor, three CD4 naive, three CD4 memory, two CD8 naive and one CD8 memory plates were used.

Overall study findings and caveats: Generation probabilities were higher for clonotypes shared across all four sorted-subset donors than for unshared ones. Generally, naive subsets came out with larger estimated richness than memory subsets.

The CDR3 extends over 15 amino acids. J was trimmed by 7 bases and V by 2 bases; bases with no gene match: 4. Germline CDR1 and CDR2: MNHNY and SVGAGI (reference sequence). Sequencing was carried out using naive CD4+ T cells sorted from blood. Noted subset: CD45RA+ positively selected. V is TRBV6-6 and J is TRBJ2-2, with TRBD2 matching 10 bases. This clonotype was sampled from a woman aged 25 to 39 in good health. This chain's CDR3 is CASSYTSGKRGELFF. In DNA, the CDR3 is TGTGCCAGCAGTTACACTAGCGGGAAACGCGGGGAGCTGTTTTTT.